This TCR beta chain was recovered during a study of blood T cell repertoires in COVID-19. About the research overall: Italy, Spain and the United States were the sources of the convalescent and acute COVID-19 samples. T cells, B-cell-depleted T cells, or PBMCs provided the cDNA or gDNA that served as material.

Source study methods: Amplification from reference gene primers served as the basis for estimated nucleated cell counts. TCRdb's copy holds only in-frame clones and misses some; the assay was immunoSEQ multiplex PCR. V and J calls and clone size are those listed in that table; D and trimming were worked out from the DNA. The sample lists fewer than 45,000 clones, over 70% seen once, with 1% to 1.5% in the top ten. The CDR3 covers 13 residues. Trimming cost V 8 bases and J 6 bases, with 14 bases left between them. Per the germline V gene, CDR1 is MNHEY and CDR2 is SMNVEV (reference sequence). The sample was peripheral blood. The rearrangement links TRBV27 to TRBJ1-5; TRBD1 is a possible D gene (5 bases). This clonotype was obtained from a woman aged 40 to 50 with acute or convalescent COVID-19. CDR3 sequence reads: CASALGGSQPQHF. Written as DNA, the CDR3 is TGTGCCAGCGCCCTTGGGGGGTCTCAGCCCCAGCATTTT.